This entry lists 7 T cell receptor beta chains sequenced from one sample in a study of a mutant IDH1 vaccine in newly diagnosed glioma. The antigens of these receptors remain unknown. The time point is: week 35, safety follow-up. Topical imiquimod accompanied each vaccine dose, which consisted of 300 ug of mutant IDH1 20-mer peptide. The table came from immunoSEQ multiplex PCR; TCRdb's copy has only in-frame clones and leaves some out. Of over 45,000 clones detected, around 94% appear once; the ten largest clones hold less than 2.5%. The material was PBMCs, obtained from a glioma patient whose treatment included an IDH1 peptide vaccine. These receptors were taken from a man in his fifties with glioma.

This clone has only a few counts. V and J are TRBV5-8 and TRBJ1-3, with D tentatively TRBD1 (5 bases). CDR1 is SGHTS, CDR2 YDEGEE, per germline. V was clipped by 6 bases and J by 8 bases, with 21 bases between them. The CDR3 runs to 15 residues. CDR3 DNA sequence: TGTGCCAGCACCCGCCGGGGCAGGTTCGGTTACACCATATATTTT. Translated, it gives CASTRRGRFGYTIYF.

This clone appeared a single time. V is TRBV19 and J is TRBJ2-5; maybe TRBD1 (6 bases). The J call may be faulty, since TRBJ2-7 better matches the DNA end. Germline lookup yields CDR1 LNHDA and CDR2 SQIVND (reference sequence). There are 14 residues in the CDR3. The CDR3: CASSPRTVSYEQYF. In DNA, the CDR3 is TGTGCCAGTAGTCCTCGGACAGTCTCCTACGAGCAGTACTTC.

The chain uses TRBV2 and TRBJ1-1, with D perhaps matching TRBD1 (5 bases). Germline CDR1 reads SNHLY; CDR2 reads FYNNEI. V lost 7 bases, J lost 2 bases, and 14 bases lay in between. The CDR3 contains 14 residues. The CDR3 DNA follows: TGTGCCAGCAAACAGGAAGGGCTTAACACTGAAGCTTTCTTT. This sequence encodes CASKQEGLNTEAFF. Drawing the rest from reference TRBV2 and TRBJ1-1, the complete variable domain is EPEVTQTPSHQVTQMGQEVILRCVPISNHLYFYWYRQILGQKVEFLVSFYNNEISEKSEIFDDQFSVERPDGSNFTLKIRSTKLEDSAMYFCASKQEGLNTEAFFGQGTRLTVV.

V gene TRBV13 combines with J gene TRBJ2-1, with 12 bases lining up with TRBD2. The CDR3 totals 20 residues. V was clipped by 5 bases and J by 0 bases; unmatched bases: 14. Germline assignment: CDR1 PRHDT and CDR2 FYEKMQ (reference sequence). This CDR3 reads CASSNPGTSGSSSSYNEQFF. The CDR3 region has the DNA TGTGCCAGCAGCAACCCCGGGACTAGCGGGTCCTCGAGCTCCTACAATGAGCAGTTCTTC.

J is TRBJ2-1 and V is TRBV6-1; 9 bases align to TRBD1. The CDR3 is made up of 15 amino acids. CDR1 is MNHNS, CDR2 SASEGT, per germline. The trim removed 8 bases at V and 6 bases at J, leaving 11 bases unmatched. Here the CDR3 reads CASGNNRGRSNEQFF. The CDR3 nucleotides are TGTGCCAGCGGAAATAACAGGGGGCGCAGCAATGAGCAGTTCTTC.

The CDR3 protein is CASSLSQGDEKLFF. The CDR3 DNA is TGCGCCAGCAGCTTGTCACAGGGTGATGAAAAACTGTTTTTT. This chain uses TRBV5-1 with TRBJ1-4; possibly TRBD1 for D (6 bases). CDR3 length: 14 residues. Trimming shortened V by 1 base and J by 6 bases, and 10 bases separated the two germline ends. Germline loops: CDR1 SGHRS, CDR2 YFSETQ.

The V and J genes are TRBV27 and TRBJ2-7, with TRBD2 matching 10 bases. CDR1 is MNHEY and CDR2 is SMNVEV in the germline V gene (reference sequence). V dropped 3 bases and J dropped 5; count of bases not matched to a gene: 1. This CDR3 contains 13 residues. The CDR3 sequence: CASSFLAGDEQYF. DNA for the CDR3: TGTGCCAGCAGTTTTCTAGCGGGAGACGAGCAGTACTTC.